This T cell receptor (beta chain) derives from a study of PD-1 blockade in classical Hodgkin lymphoma. Clones were sequenced by immunoSEQ multiplex PCR, and TCRdb holds only the in-frame ones, with some missing. The table has some 30,000 clones, about nine tenths seen once; the top ten hold over 1%. Broader study findings: Repertoire difference causes, possibly disease activity or prior therapy, remain undefined. Newly diagnosed patients reportedly had lower baseline TCR diversity than healthy donors.

Indicated time point: newly diagnosed, previously untreated cHL patient sample. Out of thawed PBMCs, magnetic negative selection purified CD4+ T cells. PBMCs representing newly diagnosed, untreated classical Hodgkin lymphoma functioned as the comparison. Germline V gives CDR1 SSHAT, CDR2 FNYEAQ (reference sequence). The CDR3 is 13 residues long. Worth noting for this clone: Antigen specificity is unknown. The junction departs from germline at one end; a sequencing error may be responsible.

The sequenced sample was CD4+ T cells from blood. The sequence derives from a human donor with classical Hodgkin lymphoma. The chain has TRBV7-7 and TRBJ2-1; a weak D match, TRBD1 (5 bases). For the CDR3, the DNA is TGTGCTAGCAGCTTATTCCAGCAGGGTGAGCAGTTCTTC. Protein product: CASSLFQQGEQFF.